The source of this T cell receptor (beta chain) is a study of T cells in Graves' hyperthyroidism and ophthalmopathy. Whole-study findings and limits: Most expanded thyroid clonotypes above 0.001 also appeared in blood.

Details on this clonotype: Its specificity is unknown. A much bigger clone sits one base away, suggesting this may be a read error.

RNA transcripts provided the source from which TCR beta CDR3 regions were amplified. A set of HTBI primers served as the primers for a first-round RT-PCR of the TCR CDR3. TCRdb recomputed calls from the multiplex PCR reads with MiXCR, one row per CDR3 protein. The sample contains about 840,000 distinct CDR3 sequences, over 35% of which appear only once. Germline V gene data show CDR1 as ENHRY and CDR2 as SYGVKD. The CDR3 spans 13 residues. Source material for PBMCs was more than 7.5 ml fresh peripheral blood. The receptor comes from a man in his late teens or twenties with Graves' hyperthyroidism. The rearrangement uses TRBV10-3 and TRBJ1-1; no definite D call. Sequencing input: blood. This chain's CDR3 is CANKGPASTEALF. The CDR3 nucleotides are TGTGCCAACAAAGGTCCTGCCTCTACGGAAGCTCTCTTT.